Listed below are T cell receptor beta chains from one sample, sequenced in a study of T cells after yellow fever vaccination. One entry per CDR3 protein results from TCRdb running MiXCR on the 5' RACE reads. The sample consists of 230,000 or so distinct CDR3 sequences, 5.5% to 8.5% of them appearing once. Sequences were derived from CD4+ T cells sorted from PBMCs, sampled on the day of the yellow fever booster vaccination. The origin of the receptors is a man aged 30-40 years who received the YFV17D yellow fever vaccine. The CDR3 runs from the conserved cysteine through the conserved F or W. The D gene is left open where the match is weak. Where a row states a size, it is once, few, many or the class of an expanded clone; other rows omit it.

TRBV5-1	few	TRBJ2-1	TRBD2	CASSTGTSGRDEQFF	TGCGCCAGCAGCACTGGGACTAGCGGGAGAGATGAGCAGTTCTTC
TRBV9	few	TRBJ2-3	-	CASSAGSVDTQYF	TGTGCCAGCAGCGCGGGGTCCGTTGATACGCAGTATTTT
TRBV20-1	few	TRBJ2-1	-	CSARHNNEQFF	TGCAGTGCTAGACACAACAATGAGCAGTTCTTC
TRBV7-2	few	TRBJ2-4	-	CASIDRPRQGKNIQYF	TGTGCCAGCATTGACAGGCCCCGCCAGGGCAAAAACATTCAGTACTTC
TRBV7-6	-	TRBJ2-7	-	CASSLEEGWGYEQYF	TGTGCCAGCAGCTTAGAGGAGGGTTGGGGTTACGAGCAGTACTTC
TRBV5-1	many	TRBJ2-5	-	CASSLAAETQYF	TGCGCCAGCAGCTTGGCGGCCGAGACCCAGTACTTC
TRBV11-3	-	TRBJ2-1	-	CASSYLGPGYNEQFF	TGTGCCAGCAGCTACCTCGGCCCCGGGTACAATGAGCAGTTCTTC
TRBV5-1	few	TRBJ2-1	-	CASSLTGILNEQFF	TGCGCCAGCAGCTTGACCGGGATTCTCAATGAGCAGTTCTTC
TRBV12-3/TRBV12-4	few	TRBJ2-3	-	CASSFRTRSSSTDTQYF	TGTGCCAGCAGTTTTAGGACAAGATCTTCTAGCACAGATACGCAGTATTTT
TRBV12-3/TRBV12-4	many	TRBJ2-5	-	CASSLHRDVETQYF	TGTGCCAGCAGTTTGCACAGGGATGTGGAGACCCAGTACTTC